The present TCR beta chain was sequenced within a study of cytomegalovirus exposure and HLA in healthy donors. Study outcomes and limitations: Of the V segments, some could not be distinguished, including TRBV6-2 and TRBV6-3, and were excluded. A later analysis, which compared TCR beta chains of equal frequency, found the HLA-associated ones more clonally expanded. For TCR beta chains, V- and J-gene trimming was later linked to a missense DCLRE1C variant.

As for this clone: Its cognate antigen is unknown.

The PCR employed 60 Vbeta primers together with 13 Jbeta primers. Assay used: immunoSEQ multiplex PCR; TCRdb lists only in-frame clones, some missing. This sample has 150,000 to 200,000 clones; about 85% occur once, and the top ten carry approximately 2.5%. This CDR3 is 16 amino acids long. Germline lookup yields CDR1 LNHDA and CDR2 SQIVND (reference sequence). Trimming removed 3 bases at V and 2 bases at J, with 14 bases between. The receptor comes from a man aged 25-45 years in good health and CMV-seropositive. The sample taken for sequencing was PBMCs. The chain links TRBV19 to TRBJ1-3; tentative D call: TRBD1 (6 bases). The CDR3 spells CASSMDWGRAGNTIYF. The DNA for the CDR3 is TGTGCCAGTAGTATGGATTGGGGGCGCGCTGGAAACACCATATATTTT.